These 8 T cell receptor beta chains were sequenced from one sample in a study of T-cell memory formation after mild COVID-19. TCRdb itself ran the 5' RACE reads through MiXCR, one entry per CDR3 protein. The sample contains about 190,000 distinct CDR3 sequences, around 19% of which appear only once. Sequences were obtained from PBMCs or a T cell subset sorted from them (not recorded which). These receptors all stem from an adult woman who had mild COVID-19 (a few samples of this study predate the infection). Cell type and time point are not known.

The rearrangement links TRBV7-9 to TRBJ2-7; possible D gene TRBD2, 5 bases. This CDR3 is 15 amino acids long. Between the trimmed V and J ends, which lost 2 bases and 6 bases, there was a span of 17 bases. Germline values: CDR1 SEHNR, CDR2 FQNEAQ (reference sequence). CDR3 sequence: CASSLTLWERREQYF. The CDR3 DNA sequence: TGTGCCAGCAGCTTAACGCTCTGGGAGAGGCGCGAGCAGTACTTC.

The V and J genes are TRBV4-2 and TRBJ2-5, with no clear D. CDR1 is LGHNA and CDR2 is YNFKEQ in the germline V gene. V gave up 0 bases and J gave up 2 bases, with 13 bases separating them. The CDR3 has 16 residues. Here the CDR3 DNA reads TGTGCCAGCAGCCAAGATCCGGCACGGCGGCAAGAGACCCAGTACTTC. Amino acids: CASSQDPARRQETQYF.

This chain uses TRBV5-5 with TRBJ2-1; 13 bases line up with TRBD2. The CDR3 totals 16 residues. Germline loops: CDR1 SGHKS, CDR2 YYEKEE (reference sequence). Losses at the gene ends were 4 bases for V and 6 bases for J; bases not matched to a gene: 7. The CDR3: CASSMGLAGTINEQFF. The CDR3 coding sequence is TGTGCCAGCAGCATGGGACTAGCGGGGACCATCAATGAGCAGTTCTTC. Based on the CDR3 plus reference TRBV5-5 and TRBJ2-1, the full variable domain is DAGVTQSPTHLIKTRGQQVTLRCSPISGHKSVSWYQQVLGQGPQFIFQYYEKEERGRGNFPDRFSARQFPNYSSELNVNALLLGDSALYLCASSMGLAGTINEQFFGPGTRLTVL.

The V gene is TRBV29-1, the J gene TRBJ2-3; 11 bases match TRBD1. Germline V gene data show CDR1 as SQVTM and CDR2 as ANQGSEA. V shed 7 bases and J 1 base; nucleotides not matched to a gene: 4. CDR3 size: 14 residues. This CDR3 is CSAGTGGRTDTQYF. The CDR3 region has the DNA TGCAGCGCCGGGACAGGGGGACGCACAGATACGCAGTATTTT.

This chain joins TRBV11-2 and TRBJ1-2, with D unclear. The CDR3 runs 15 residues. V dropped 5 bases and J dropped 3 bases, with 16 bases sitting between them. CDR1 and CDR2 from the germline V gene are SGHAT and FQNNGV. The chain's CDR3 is CASSPSGKVHYGYTF. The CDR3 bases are TGTGCCAGCAGCCCTAGCGGGAAGGTCCACTATGGCTACACCTTC.

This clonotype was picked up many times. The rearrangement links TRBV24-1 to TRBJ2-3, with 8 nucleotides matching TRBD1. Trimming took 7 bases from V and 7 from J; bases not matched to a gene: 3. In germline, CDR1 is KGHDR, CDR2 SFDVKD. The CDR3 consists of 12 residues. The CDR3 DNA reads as TGTGCCACCAGGGACAGGGCTTATACGCAGTATTTT. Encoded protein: CATRDRAYTQYF.

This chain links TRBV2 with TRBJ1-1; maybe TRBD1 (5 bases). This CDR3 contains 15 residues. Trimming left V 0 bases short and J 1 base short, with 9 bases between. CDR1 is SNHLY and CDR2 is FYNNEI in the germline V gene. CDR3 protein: CASSEALGGNTEAFF. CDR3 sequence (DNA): TGTGCCAGCAGTGAAGCGCTCGGGGGGAACACTGAAGCTTTCTTT. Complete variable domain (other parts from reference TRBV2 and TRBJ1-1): EPEVTQTPSHQVTQMGQEVILRCVPISNHLYFYWYRQILGQKVEFLVSFYNNEISEKSEIFDDQFSVERPDGSNFTLKIRSTKLEDSAMYFCASSEALGGNTEAFFGQGTRLTVV.

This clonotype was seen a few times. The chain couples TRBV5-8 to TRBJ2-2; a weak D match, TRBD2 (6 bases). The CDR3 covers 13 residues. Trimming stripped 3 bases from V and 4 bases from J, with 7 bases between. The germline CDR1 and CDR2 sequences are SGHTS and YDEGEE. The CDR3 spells CASSWDFTGELFF. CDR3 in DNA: TGTGCCAGCAGCTGGGACTTCACCGGGGAGCTGTTTTTT.